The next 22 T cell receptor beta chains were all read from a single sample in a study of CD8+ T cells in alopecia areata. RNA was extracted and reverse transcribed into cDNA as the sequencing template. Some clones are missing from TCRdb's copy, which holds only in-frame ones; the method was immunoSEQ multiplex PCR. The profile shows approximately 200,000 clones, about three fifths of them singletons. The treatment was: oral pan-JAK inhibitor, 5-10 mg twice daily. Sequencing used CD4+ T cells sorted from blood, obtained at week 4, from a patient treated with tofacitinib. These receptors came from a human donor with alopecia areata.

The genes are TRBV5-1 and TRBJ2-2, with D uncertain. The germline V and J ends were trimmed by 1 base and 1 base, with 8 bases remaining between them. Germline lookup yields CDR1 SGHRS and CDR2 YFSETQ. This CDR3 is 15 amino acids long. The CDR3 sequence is CASSLSPENTGELFF. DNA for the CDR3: TGCGCCAGCAGCTTGTCCCCGGAGAACACCGGGGAGCTGTTTTTT.

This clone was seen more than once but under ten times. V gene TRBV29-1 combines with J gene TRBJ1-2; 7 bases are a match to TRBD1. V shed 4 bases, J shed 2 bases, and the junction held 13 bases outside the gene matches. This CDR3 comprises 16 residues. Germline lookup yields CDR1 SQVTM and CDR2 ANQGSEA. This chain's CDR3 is CSVGAGTVGLNYGYTF. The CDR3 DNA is TGCAGCGTTGGGGCGGGGACAGTGGGCCTAAACTATGGCTACACCTTC.

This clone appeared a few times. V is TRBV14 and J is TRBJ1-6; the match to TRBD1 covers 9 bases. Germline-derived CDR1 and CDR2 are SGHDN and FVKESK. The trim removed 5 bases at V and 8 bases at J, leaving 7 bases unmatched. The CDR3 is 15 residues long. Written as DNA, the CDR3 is TGTGCCAGCAGCTCACGACGGACAGGGGATTCACCCCTCCACTTT. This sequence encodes CASSSRRTGDSPLHF.

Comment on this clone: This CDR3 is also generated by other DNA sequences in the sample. CDR3 sequence: CASSLVGETQYF. CDR3 bases: TGTGCCAGCAGCTTAGTAGGAGAGACCCAGTACTTC. This sequence joins TRBV7-9 and TRBJ2-5; D is unclear. This CDR3 is 12 amino acids long. With 1 base removed from V and 4 bases from J, the gap between germline ends came to 4 bases. Per germline, CDR1 SEHNR and CDR2 FQNEAQ (reference sequence).

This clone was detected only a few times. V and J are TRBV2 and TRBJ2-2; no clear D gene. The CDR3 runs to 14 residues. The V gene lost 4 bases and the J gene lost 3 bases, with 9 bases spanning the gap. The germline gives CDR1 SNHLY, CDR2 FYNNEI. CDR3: CASSGIGYTGELFF. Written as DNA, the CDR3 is TGTGCCAGCAGTGGGATTGGCTACACCGGGGAGCTGTTTTTT.

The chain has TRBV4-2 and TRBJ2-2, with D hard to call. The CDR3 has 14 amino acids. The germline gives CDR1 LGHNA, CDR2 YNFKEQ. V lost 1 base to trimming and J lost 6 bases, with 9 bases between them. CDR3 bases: TGTGCCAGCAGCCAAGTACGCATGGCCGGGGAGCTGTTTTTT. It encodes CASSQVRMAGELFF.

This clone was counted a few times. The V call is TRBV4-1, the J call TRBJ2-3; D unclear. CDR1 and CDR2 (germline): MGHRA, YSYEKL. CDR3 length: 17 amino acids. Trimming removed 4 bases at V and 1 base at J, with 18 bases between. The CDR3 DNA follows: TGCGCCAGCAGCCCCTTTGGGTCGAACGGCGGCACAGATACGCAGTATTTT. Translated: CASSPFGSNGGTDTQYF.

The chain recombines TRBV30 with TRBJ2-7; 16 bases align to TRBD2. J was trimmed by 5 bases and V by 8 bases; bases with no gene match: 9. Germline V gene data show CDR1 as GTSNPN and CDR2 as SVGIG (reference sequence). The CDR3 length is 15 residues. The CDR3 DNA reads TGTGCCGAGGGACTAGCGGGGGGGGCGTCCCACGAGCAGTACTTC. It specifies CAEGLAGGASHEQYF.

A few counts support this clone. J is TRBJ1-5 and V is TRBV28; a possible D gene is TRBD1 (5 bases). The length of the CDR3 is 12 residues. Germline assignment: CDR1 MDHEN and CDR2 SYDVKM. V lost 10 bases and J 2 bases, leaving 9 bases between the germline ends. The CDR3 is CATGTGNQPQHF. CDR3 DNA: TGTGCCACGGGGACGGGCAATCAGCCCCAGCATTTT.

In nucleotides, the CDR3 is TGTGCCAGCAGCGCCCGGGACAGCTCCTACAATGAGCAGTTCTTC. It is translated as CASSARDSSYNEQFF. V and J are TRBV9 and TRBJ2-1; 7 nucleotides match TRBD1. This CDR3 has 15 amino acids. With V trimmed by 3 bases and J by 0 bases, 3 bases remained unmatched. Looked up from germline, CDR1 is SGDLS and CDR2 is YYNGEE.

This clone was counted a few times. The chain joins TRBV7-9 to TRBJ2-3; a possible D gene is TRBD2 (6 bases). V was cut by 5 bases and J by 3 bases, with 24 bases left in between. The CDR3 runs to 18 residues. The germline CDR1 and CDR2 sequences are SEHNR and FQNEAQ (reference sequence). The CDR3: CASSAQPRGWGETDTQYF. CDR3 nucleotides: TGTGCCAGCAGCGCCCAACCTCGCGGATGGGGGGAGACAGATACGCAGTATTTT.

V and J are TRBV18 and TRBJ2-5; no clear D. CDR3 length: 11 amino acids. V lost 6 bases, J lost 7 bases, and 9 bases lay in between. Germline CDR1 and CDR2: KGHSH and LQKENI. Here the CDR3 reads CASSEEATQYF. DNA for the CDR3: TGTGCCAGCTCGGAAGAGGCGACCCAGTACTTC.

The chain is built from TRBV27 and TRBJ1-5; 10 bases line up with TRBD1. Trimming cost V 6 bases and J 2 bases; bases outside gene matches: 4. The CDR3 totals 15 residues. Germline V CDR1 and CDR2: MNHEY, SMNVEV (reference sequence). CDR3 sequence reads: CASRRQGAGNQPQHF. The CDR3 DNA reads TGTGCCAGCAGACGACAGGGGGCGGGCAATCAGCCCCAGCATTTT.

This CDR3 is CASSPRPAGGGYTF. The CDR3 region has the DNA TGTGCCAGCTCACCACGGCCGGCCGGTGGTGGCTACACCTTC. The chain joins TRBV18 to TRBJ1-2; D unclear. Trimming stripped 1 base from V and 7 bases from J, with 13 bases between. The germline V gene encodes CDR1 KGHSH and CDR2 LQKENI. The CDR3 totals 14 residues.

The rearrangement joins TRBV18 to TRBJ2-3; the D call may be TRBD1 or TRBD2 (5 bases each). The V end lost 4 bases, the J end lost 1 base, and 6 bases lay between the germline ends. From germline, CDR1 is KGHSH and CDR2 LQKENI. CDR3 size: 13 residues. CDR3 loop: CASSRDGTDTQYF. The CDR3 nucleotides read TGTGCCAGCTCACGGGACGGCACAGATACGCAGTATTTT.

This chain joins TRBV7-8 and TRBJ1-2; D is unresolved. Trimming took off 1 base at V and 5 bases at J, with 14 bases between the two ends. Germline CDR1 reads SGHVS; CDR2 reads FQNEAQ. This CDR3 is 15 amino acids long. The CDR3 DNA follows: TGTGCCAGCAGCTTAGGTGACGGAGGACGTTATGGCTACACCTTC. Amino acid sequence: CASSLGDGGRYGYTF.

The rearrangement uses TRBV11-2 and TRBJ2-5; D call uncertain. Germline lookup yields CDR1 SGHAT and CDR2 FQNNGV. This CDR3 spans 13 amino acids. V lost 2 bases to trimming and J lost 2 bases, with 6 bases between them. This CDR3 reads CASSLYTQETQYF. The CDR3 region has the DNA TGTGCCAGCAGCTTATATACACAAGAGACCCAGTACTTC.

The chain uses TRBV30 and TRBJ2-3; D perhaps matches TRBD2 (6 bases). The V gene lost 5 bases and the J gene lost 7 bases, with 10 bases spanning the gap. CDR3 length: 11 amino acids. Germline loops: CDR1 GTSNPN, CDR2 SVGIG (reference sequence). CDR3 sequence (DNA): TGTGCCTGGGGAGGGGTAAATACGCAGTATTTT. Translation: CAWGGVNTQYF.

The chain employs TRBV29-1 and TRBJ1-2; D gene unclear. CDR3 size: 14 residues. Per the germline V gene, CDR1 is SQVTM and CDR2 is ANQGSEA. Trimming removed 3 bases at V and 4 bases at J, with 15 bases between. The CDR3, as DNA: TGCAGCGTTGAGGGTCGGGGTCTGAGCTATGGCTACACCTTC. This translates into CSVEGRGLSYGYTF.

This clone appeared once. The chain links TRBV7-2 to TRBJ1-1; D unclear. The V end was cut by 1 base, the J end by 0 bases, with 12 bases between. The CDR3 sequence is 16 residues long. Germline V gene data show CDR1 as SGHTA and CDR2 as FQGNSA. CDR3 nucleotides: TGTGCCAGCAGCTTAGGCTTCGCGACGGTGAACACTGAAGCTTTCTTT. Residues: CASSLGFATVNTEAFF.

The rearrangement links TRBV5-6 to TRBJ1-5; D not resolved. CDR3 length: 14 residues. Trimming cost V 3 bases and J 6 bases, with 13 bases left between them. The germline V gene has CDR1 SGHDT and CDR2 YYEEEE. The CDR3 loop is CASSSRLLGQPQHF. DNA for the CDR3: TGTGCCAGCAGCTCACGCCTCTTGGGTCAGCCCCAGCATTTT.

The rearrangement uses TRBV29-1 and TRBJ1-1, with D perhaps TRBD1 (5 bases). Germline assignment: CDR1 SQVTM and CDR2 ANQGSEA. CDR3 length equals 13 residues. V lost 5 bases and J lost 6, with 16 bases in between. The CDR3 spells CSVSPLGVPEAFF. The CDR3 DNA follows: TGCAGCGTTAGCCCACTGGGGGTGCCTGAAGCTTTCTTT.